This T cell receptor beta chain was captured in a study of T cell responses to AZD1222 COVID-19 vaccine (dated by TCRdb to the early 2020s). At the level of the whole study: A total of about 230 trial participants underwent TCR sequencing, of whom 207 received two doses of AZD1222 and approximately 25 received two doses of the MenACWY control vaccine. Trial participants were enrolled into age subgroups of 18-55, 56-69 and 70-plus years, which contained about 150, 27 and 61 TCR-sequenced participants, respectively.

This clone was recorded once. No cognate antigen has been identified for it. No base quality values were provided; no much bigger clone lies one nucleotide off. What the time point label conveys for this sample: about 28 days (+/-7) after the second vaccine dose. AZD1222 recipients whose second dose came at about 4 weeks and those whose second dose came at about 12 weeks were combined into one group, since spike-specific TCR depth and breadth did not differ between the two schedules. Samples from vaccinated people were obtained from the UK trials COV001 and COV002, which included a single-blind randomized controlled phase 2/3 trial of AZD1222 (ChAdOx1 nCoV-19) in healthy adults. Trial participant PBMC samples were collected at day 0 and day 28 after the second dose for TCRbeta chain sequencing. The CDR3 regions of human TCRbeta chains were subjected to immunosequencing. The study's processing was this. TCRs in the repertoires were compared against a reference library of SARS-CoV-2-specific TCRs that had been generated with the MIRA antigen-specificity platform. Breadth meant the fraction of unique TCRs that were SARS-CoV-2-associated, whereas depth meant the fraction of total T cells that were SARS-CoV-2-associated. Using the MIRA data, every spike-specific TCR was mapped to the spike region that the TCR reacted to and assigned to either a CD4 or a CD8 class. Log10-transformed breadth and depth values were compared by one-way ANOVA with Sidak's multiple comparisons tests. TCRdb limited this immuneACCESS table to in-frame rearrangements with V and J called. A share of clones is missing; checked studies link under half to unresolved V genes, and the rest is unexplained. From that table come the V and J calls and clone size; the DNA was used to work out D and trimming. The sample has about 150,000 clones on record, 91% of them singletons. The top ten constitute approximately 3.8% of the sample.

The research as a whole found: A significant rise in spike-specific TCR breadth and depth was observed after two AZD1222 doses relative to day 0 and relative to MenACWY recipients. Conclusions about previously exposed vaccinees are limited because only six or seven AZD1222 recipients were SARS-CoV-2 seropositive at baseline. The vaccine-associated CD4 TCRs covered the entire spike protein, and the dominant responses fell in regions 160-218 and 743-854. Participants were mostly white British and included more females than males, and it was suggested by the authors that clonal diversity may have been underestimated. Because no samples from the day 14 peak response were available, repertoires could be characterized only after the peak T cell response. Nearly half of unique spike-specific TCRs reportedly recognized epitopes outside regions mutated in the B.1.351 and B.1.1.7 variants. In the small 56-69-year group, the increase in depth fell short of significance, most likely because of low power.

A distance of 10 bases separates the germline ends of V and J, which lose 3 bases and 4 bases respectively. Taken from the germline V gene (reference sequence), the CDR1 and CDR2 loops are MNHEY and SMNVEV. The CDR3 measures 15 amino acids from cysteine to phenylalanine. The read is trimmed to its CDR3 DNA, 45 bases read in frame from base 1. The sequence links TRBV27 to TRBJ2-6, with the D call perhaps TRBD1 or TRBD2, as 5 bases match in each case. The sample in question was peripheral blood, obtained 28 days after the second AZD1222 dose. The clonotype comes from an adult who received the AZD1222 COVID-19 vaccine. Here the CDR3 is given as CASSFWDAGANVLTF. The DNA sequence is given as TGTGCCAGCAGTTTTTGGGACGCCGGGGCCAACGTCCTGACTTTC.